Shown below are 4 T cell receptor beta chains from a single sample sequenced in a study of blood T cell repertoires in COVID-19 (dated by TCRdb to 2018 to 2021). Libraries came from the immunoSEQ multiplex PCR assay. The source is immuneACCESS, and TCRdb retained only in-frame sequences with V and J called. Part of the clones is not carried over; for the studies checked, unresolved V genes explain less than half of this, and the remainder is unexplained. Recorded for this sample are roughly 130,000 clones; roughly 80% of them occurred a single time. The ten biggest clones cover 16% of the sample. Sequencing was performed on peripheral blood. The source is a man aged 50 to 59 with acute or convalescent COVID-19.

This chain links TRBV28 with TRBJ2-2; tentative D call: TRBD1 (5 bases). CDR1 is MDHEN, CDR2 SYDVKM, per germline. This CDR3 is 15 amino acids long. V lost 6 bases and J lost 4, with 15 bases in between. CDR3 bases: TGTGCCAGCAGCCTAATCACAGGATTCACCGGGGAGCTGTTTTTT. Translated, it gives CASSLITGFTGELFF.

The V and J genes are TRBV5-1 and TRBJ2-5; 7 nucleotides agree with TRBD1. The CDR3 is made up of 16 amino acids. Per the germline V gene, CDR1 is SGHRS and CDR2 is YFSETQ. V shed 5 bases and J 1 base; nucleotides not matched to a gene: 11. The CDR3 sequence: CASSSNPGQIQETQYF. The CDR3 bases are TGCGCCAGCAGTTCGAACCCGGGACAGATCCAAGAGACCCAGTACTTC.

The rearrangement joins TRBV6-4 to TRBJ2-1; 9 bases fit TRBD1. CDR1 and CDR2 from the germline V gene are MRHNA and SNTAGT. The CDR3 consists of 15 residues. V was clipped by 3 bases and J by 6 bases; unmatched bases: 6. The DNA of the CDR3 is TGTGCCAGCAGTGAATCGGACAGGGGTGGCAATGAGCAGTTCTTC. This translates into CASSESDRGGNEQFF.

The chain links TRBV23-1 to TRBJ1-6; maybe TRBD1 (6 bases). TRBV23-1 counts as an open reading frame of uncertain function. This CDR3 is built from 21 residues. The V and J ends lost 9 bases and 7 bases respectively, with 37 bases between them. The CDR3 spells CARENPVRGLDPGHPNSPLHF. The CDR3 coding sequence is TGCGCCAGAGAAAACCCGGTCCGGGGTTTGGACCCGGGACATCCGAATTCACCCCTCCACTTT.